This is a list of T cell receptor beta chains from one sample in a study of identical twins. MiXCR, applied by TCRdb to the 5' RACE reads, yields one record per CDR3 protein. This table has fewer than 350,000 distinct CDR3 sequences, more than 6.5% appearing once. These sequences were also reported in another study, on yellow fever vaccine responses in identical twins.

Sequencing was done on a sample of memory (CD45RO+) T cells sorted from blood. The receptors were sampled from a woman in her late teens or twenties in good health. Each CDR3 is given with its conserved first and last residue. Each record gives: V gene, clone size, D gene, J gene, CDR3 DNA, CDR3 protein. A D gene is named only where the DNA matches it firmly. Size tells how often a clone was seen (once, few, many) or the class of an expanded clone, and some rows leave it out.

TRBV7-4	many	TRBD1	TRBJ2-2	TGTGCCAGCAGCTTAGGGGACAGACCTATCACCGGGGAGCTGTTTTTT	CASSLGDRPITGELFF
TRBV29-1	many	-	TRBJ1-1	TGCAGCGTTGTGAAGACAGCAAACACTGAAGCTTTCTTT	CSVVKTANTEAFF
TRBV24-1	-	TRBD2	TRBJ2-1	TGTGCCACCAGTGATAGCGGGAGGGCCGTTAATGAGCAGTTCTTC	CATSDSGRAVNEQFF
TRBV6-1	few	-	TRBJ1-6	TGTGCCAGCAGTGCCGACTCCGGGGGAAATTCACCCCTCCACTTT	CASSADSGGNSPLHF
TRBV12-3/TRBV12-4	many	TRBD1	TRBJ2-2	TGTGCCAGCAGTTTTGCAGGGGGCGGCCCCGGGGAGCTGTTTTTT	CASSFAGGGPGELFF
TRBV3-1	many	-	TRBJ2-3	TGTGCCAGCAGCCAACTTGCTGCAGATACGCAGTATTTT	CASSQLAADTQYF
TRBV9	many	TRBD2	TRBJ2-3	TGTGCCAGCAGCGTATCTAGCGGGGGAACAGATACGCAGTATTTT	CASSVSSGGTDTQYF
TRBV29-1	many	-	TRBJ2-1	TGCAGCGCTCGACGGACGGGCGTGAGCTCCTACAATGAGCAGTTCTTC	CSARRTGVSSYNEQFF
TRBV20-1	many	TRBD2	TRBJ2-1	TGCAGTGCTAGAAGGACTAGCGGGAGGGCCCGGGGAAATGAGCAGTTCTTC	CSARRTSGRARGNEQFF
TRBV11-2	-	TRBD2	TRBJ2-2	TGTGCCAGCAGCCCAAGCGGGACTAGATTGTGGACCGCGAACACCGGGGAGCTGTTTTTT	CASSPSGTRLWTANTGELFF
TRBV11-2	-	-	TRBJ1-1	TGTGCCAGCAGCCCGCCCTGGTGGGGAGCGAACACTGAAGCTTTCTTT	CASSPPWWGANTEAFF
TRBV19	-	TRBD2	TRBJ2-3	TGTGCCAGTAGTATGATTCTAAGCGGGAGCGGAACAGATACGCAGTATTTT	CASSMILSGSGTDTQYF
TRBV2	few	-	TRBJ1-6	TGTGCCATGCGAGACCCGGGGGAAAATTCACCCCTCCACTTT	CAMRDPGENSPLHF
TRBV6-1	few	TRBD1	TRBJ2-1	TGTGCCAGCACTCTAACAGGGGGCGAAGTCCCCTACAATGAGCAGTTCTTC	CASTLTGGEVPYNEQFF
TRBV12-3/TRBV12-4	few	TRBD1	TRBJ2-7	TGTGCCAGCAGACTCGGCGGGACAGGGAACTACGAGCAGTACTTC	CASRLGGTGNYEQYF